This section outlines one T cell receptor beta chain sequence together with its context. Original processing methods: How many nucleated cells were present was estimated from reference gene primer amplification. The table came from immunoSEQ multiplex PCR; TCRdb's copy has only in-frame clones and leaves some out. V and J calls and clone size are as listed in that table; D and trimming were resolved from the DNA. The table shows over 30,000 clones, with 87% occurring only once. V lost 9 bases and J lost 0, with 18 bases in between. Per the germline V gene, CDR1 is MDHEN and CDR2 is SYDVKM. This CDR3 is 16 amino acids long. This sample is drawn from a study of blood T cell repertoires in COVID-19. For the study at large: Researchers got acute and convalescent COVID-19 samples from the United States, Italy and Spain. Sample material is recorded as cDNA or gDNA derived from T cells, B-cell-depleted T cells, or PBMCs.

The sample taken for sequencing was peripheral blood. The clonotype originates from a man older than 75 with active COVID-19. The V and J genes are TRBV28 and TRBJ1-5, with D possibly being TRBD1 (5 bases). CDR3 DNA: TGTGCCAGTTCCCGTGGGGCGTATTATAGCAATCAGCCCCAGCATTTT. It encodes CASSRGAYYSNQPQHF.